This T cell receptor (beta chain) emerged from a study of blood T cell repertoires in COVID-19. Across the study: The analysed material was cDNA or gDNA that came from T cells, B-cell-depleted T cells, or PBMCs.

Using immunoSEQ multiplex PCR, the repertoire was profiled, and TCRdb retains in-frame clones only, with some absent. The sample has over 90,000 clones, 81% seen once. A Seattle source enrolled patients during active infection and followed them longitudinally. The sequenced sample was peripheral blood. This clonotype was sampled from a man older than 75 with COVID-19, enrolled during active disease.

Here the CDR3 reads CASSPGTSGARDTQYF. CDR3 coding DNA: TGCGCCAGCAGCCCCGGGACTAGCGGGGCGAGAGATACGCAGTATTTT. The rearrangement joins TRBV10-1 to TRBJ2-3; TRBD2 agrees at 13 bases. The trim removed 6 bases at V and 5 bases at J, leaving 8 bases unmatched. From germline, CDR1 is WNHNN and CDR2 SYGVQD (reference sequence). The CDR3 loop spans 16 amino acids.